This is a list of T cell receptor beta chains from one sample in a study of blood T cell repertoires in COVID-19. Using immunoSEQ multiplex PCR, the repertoire was profiled, and TCRdb retains in-frame clones only, with some absent. The table has more than 200,000 clones, around 88% seen once. The sample comprised peripheral blood. The receptor source for this set is a man at least 80 years old with acute or convalescent COVID-19. Each CDR3 is given with its conserved first and last residue. D genes are given only for firm matches. The size field is filled for only some rows; it gives once, few, many or a size class.

j_gene | abundance | v_gene | d_gene | CDR3nt | CDR3aa
TRBJ1-1 | few | TRBV27 | - | TGTGCCAGCAGTTTCCGTGCAGGGGCGAACACTGAAGCTTTCTTT | CASSFRAGANTEAFF
TRBJ2-1 | once | TRBV5-1 | - | TGCGCCAGCAGCCGGGAAAGCTCCTACAATGAGCAGTTCTTC | CASSRESSYNEQFF
TRBJ2-1 | - | TRBV10-3 | TRBD2 | TGTGCCATCAGTGAGGAGAAAGCGGGAAGAATCGTCGGTAATGAGCAGTTCTTC | CAISEEKAGRIVGNEQFF
TRBJ1-2 | - | TRBV27 | TRBD1 | TGTGCCAGCCGTTCTACGGGACAGGGATACGGCTACACCTTC | CASRSTGQGYGYTF
TRBJ1-2 | - | TRBV7-2 | TRBD1 | TGTGCCAGCAGCTTAGCGGGACAGGGAACTAACTATGGCTACACCTTC | CASSLAGQGTNYGYTF
TRBJ1-4 | - | TRBV6-1 | - | TGTGCCAGCAGTGAAATGGGGGGGGAGAATGAAAAACTGTTTTTT | CASSEMGGENEKLFF
TRBJ2-5 | - | TRBV4-2 | TRBD2 | TGTGCCAGCAGCTACCGACTAGCGGGAGAAGTGGAGACCCAGTACTTC | CASSYRLAGEVETQYF
TRBJ2-7 | - | TRBV13 | TRBD1 | TGTGCCAGCAGCTACACCCTCCCGGGACAGGGGTCCTACGAGCAGTACTTC | CASSYTLPGQGSYEQYF
TRBJ2-7 | - | TRBV6-5 | - | TGTGCCAGCGCGGATGGATTTGGCTACGAGCAGTACTTC | CASADGFGYEQYF
TRBJ1-3 | once | TRBV7-3 | - | TGTGCCAGCAGCTTAACAGGGGGTCTCTCTGGAAACACCATATATTTT | CASSLTGGLSGNTIYF
TRBJ1-1 | - | TRBV10-3 | TRBD1 | TGTGCCATCAGTCGCCGGGACAGGGACACTGAAGCTTTCTTT | CAISRRDRDTEAFF
TRBJ2-5 | - | TRBV7-2 | - | TGTGCCAGCAGCGTAACGGGAGTCCAAGAGACCCAGTACTTC | CASSVTGVQETQYF
TRBJ2-7 | - | TRBV29-1 | TRBD2 | TGCAGCGTGAGACTAGCCTCCTACGAGCAGTACTTC | CSVRLASYEQYF
TRBJ1-2 | - | TRBV2 | - | TGTGCCAGCAGTGAGGGGGCAGGTGGCTACACCTTC | CASSEGAGGYTF
TRBJ2-1 | - | TRBV2 | TRBD1 | TGTGCCAGCAGTGTGGGGACAGGGCTAGGTGAGCAGTTCTTC | CASSVGTGLGEQFF
TRBJ1-4 | - | TRBV6-5 | - | TGTGCCAGCAGTTACTCGTCCCGGTTGGACAGTTTAAAACTGTTTTTT | CASSYSSRLDSLKLFF
TRBJ2-7 | - | TRBV6-1 | - | TGTGCCAGCAGTGAAATCCTTCAGGCGAGCAGCTACGAGCAGTACTTC | CASSEILQASSYEQYF
TRBJ2-7 | - | TRBV7-2 | - | TGTGCCAGCAGCCCCCCCGAGGGTCGGTACGAGCAGTACTTC | CASSPPEGRYEQYF
TRBJ2-5 | - | TRBV15 | TRBD2 | TGTGCCACCAGCAGAGATACTCGGCCTAGCGGGAGGTCGGAGACCCAGTACTTC | CATSRDTRPSGRSETQYF
TRBJ2-1 | once | TRBV29-1 | - | TGCAGCGTTGACCAGGGAAGGCGGAATGAGCAGTTCTTC | CSVDQGRRNEQFF
TRBJ1-2 | few | TRBV18 | - | TGTGCCAGCTCACGGGGCGCGGAGGGCTACACCTTC | CASSRGAEGYTF
TRBJ2-2 | - | TRBV24-1 | - | TGTGCCACCAGTCCCGGAGGGAACACCGGGGAGCTGTTTTTT | CATSPGGNTGELFF
TRBJ2-1 | - | TRBV11-3 | - | TGTGCCAGCAGCTTAAACAGGGGGGGATTCGATGAGCAGTTCTTC | CASSLNRGGFDEQFF
TRBJ1-6 | once | TRBV19 | TRBD1 | TGTGCCAGTAGTCGAGACAGGGCGGAACGGTATAATTCACCCCTCCACTTT | CASSRDRAERYNSPLHF
TRBJ2-2 | few | TRBV5-1 | - | TGCGCCAGCAGGATTCCCGGGGGCACCGGGGAGCTGTTTTTT | CASRIPGGTGELFF
TRBJ1-1 | - | TRBV10-2 | TRBD1 | TGCGCCAGCAGTGAGCCAGACAGGGCGGCCACTGAAGCTTTCTTT | CASSEPDRAATEAFF
TRBJ1-1 | - | TRBV7-2 | - | TGTGCCAGCAGCTCACAGGGACAGAACACTGAAGCTTTCTTT | CASSSQGQNTEAFF
TRBJ2-7 | - | TRBV10-3 | - | TGTGCCATCAGTGAGTTGGGGAGCTCCTACGAGCAGTACTTC | CAISELGSSYEQYF
TRBJ1-6 | - | TRBV6-5 | TRBD1 | TGTGCCAGCAGTTACTCGGGCGGGACAGGGGCTGATCCCCTCCACTTT | CASSYSGGTGADPLHF
TRBJ2-3 | - | TRBV19 | - | TGTGCCAGTACCCAGAGGGATGCTAGCACAGATACGCAGTATTTT | CASTQRDASTDTQYF
TRBJ2-2 | - | TRBV28 | TRBD2 | TGTGCCAGCAGTCCCCGGGGGTCGGGAGGGTCCGGGGAGCTGTTTTTT | CASSPRGSGGSGELFF
TRBJ2-5 | - | TRBV3-1/TRBV3-2 | - | TGTGCCAGCAGCCAAATTAGAGAGACCCAGTACTTC | CASSQIRETQYF
TRBJ2-7 | - | TRBV7-8 | TRBD1 | TGTGCCAGCAGTCTAGGGGACAGCTCCTACGAGCAGTACTTC | CASSLGDSSYEQYF
TRBJ1-2 | once | TRBV6-6 | - | TGTGCCAGCAGTTACTCGGGGGCTGGGGGCTACACCTTC | CASSYSGAGGYTF
TRBJ1-2 | - | TRBV28 | - | TGTGCCAGCAGGCCCCGAGCAGGGTCTGGCTACACCTTC | CASRPRAGSGYTF
TRBJ1-1 | - | TRBV9 | - | TGTGCCAGCAGCGTGGCTACAGATAACACTGAAGCTTTCTTT | CASSVATDNTEAFF
TRBJ2-3 | - | TRBV29-1 | - | TGCAGCGTCTTAGACGTGCGGCCCACAGATACGCAGTATTTT | CSVLDVRPTDTQYF
TRBJ2-2 | - | TRBV24-1 | - | TGTGCCACCAGTGATTTGACGGGGGCGAACACCGGGGAGCTGTTTTTT | CATSDLTGANTGELFF
TRBJ2-7 | few | TRBV7-2 | - | TGTGCCAGCAGCCCAGGAGGAGGGGGCTTCGACGAGCAGTACTTC | CASSPGGGGFDEQYF
TRBJ2-1 | - | TRBV7-9 | TRBD1 | TGTGCCAGCAGCCGGACAGGGTCGTCTGATGAGCAGTTCTTC | CASSRTGSSDEQFF
TRBJ1-4 | - | TRBV5-1 | - | TGCGCCAGCAGCTTACCAGGGCTTAATGAAAAACTGTTTTTT | CASSLPGLNEKLFF
TRBJ2-7 | - | TRBV5-1 | - | TGCGCCAGCAGCTCCGGGACACCCGCCTACGAGCAGTACTTC | CASSSGTPAYEQYF